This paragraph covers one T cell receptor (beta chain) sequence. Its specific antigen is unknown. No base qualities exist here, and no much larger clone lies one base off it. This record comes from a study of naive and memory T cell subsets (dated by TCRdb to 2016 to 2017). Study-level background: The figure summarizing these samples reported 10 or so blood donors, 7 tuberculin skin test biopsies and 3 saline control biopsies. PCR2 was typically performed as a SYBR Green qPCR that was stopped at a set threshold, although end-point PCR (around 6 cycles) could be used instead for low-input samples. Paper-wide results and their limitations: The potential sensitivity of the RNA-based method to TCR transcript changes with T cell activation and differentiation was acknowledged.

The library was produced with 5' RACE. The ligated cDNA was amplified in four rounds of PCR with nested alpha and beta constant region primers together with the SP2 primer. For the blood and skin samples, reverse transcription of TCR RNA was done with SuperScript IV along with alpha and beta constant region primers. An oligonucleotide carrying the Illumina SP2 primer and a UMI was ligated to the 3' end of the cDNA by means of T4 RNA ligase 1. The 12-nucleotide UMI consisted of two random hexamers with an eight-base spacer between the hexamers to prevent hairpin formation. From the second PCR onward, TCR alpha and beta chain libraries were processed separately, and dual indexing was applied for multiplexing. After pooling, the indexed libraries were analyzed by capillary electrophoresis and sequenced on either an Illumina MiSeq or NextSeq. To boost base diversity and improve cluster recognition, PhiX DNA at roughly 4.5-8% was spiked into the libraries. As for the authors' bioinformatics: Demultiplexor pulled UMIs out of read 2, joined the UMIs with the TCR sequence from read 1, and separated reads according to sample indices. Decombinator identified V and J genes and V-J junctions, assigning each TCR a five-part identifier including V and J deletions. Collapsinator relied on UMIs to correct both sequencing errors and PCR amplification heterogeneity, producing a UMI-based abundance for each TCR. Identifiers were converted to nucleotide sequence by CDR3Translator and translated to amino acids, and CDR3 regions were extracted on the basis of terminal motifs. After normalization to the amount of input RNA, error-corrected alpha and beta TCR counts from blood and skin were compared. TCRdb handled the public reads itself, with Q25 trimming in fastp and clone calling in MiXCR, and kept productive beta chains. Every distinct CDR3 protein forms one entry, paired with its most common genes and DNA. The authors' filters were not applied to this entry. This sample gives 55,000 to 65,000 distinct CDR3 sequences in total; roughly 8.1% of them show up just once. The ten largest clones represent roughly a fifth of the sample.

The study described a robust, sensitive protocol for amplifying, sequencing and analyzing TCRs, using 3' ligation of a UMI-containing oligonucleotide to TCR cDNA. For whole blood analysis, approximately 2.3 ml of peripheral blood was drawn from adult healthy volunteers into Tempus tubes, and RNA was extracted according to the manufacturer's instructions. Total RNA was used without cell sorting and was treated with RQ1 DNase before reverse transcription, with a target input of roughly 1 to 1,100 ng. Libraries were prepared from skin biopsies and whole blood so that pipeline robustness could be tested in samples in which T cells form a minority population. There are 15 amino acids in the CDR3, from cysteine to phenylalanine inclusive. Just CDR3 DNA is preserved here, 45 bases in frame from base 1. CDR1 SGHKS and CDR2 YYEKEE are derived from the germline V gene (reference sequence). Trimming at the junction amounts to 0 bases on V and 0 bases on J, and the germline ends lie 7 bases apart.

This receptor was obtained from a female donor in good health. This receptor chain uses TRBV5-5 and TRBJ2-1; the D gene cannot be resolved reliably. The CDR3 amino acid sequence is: CASSLDLSSYNEQFF. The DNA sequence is TGTGCCAGCAGCTTGGACCTGAGCTCCTACAATGAGCAGTTCTTC.